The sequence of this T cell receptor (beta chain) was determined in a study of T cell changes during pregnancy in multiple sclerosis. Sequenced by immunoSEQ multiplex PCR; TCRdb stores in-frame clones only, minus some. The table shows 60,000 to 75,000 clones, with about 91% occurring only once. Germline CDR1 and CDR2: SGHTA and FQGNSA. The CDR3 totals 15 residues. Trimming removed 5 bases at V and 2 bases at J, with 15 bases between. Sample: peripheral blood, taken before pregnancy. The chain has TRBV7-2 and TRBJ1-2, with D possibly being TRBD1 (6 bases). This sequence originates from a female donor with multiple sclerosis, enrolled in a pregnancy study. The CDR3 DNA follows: TGTGCCAGCAGCCTCGGACAGCCTTTAAACTATGGCTACACCTTC. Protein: CASSLGQPLNYGYTF.